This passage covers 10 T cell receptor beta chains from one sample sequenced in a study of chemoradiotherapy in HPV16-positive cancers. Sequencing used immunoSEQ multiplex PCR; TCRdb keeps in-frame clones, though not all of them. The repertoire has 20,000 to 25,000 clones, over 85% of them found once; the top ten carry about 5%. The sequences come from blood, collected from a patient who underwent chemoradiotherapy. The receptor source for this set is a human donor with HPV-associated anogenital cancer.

CDR3 protein: CASSPGTGSNYGYTF. The CDR3 DNA reads as TGTGCCAGCTCACCCGGGACAGGGAGTAACTATGGCTACACCTTC. V and J are TRBV18 and TRBJ1-2; 9 positions agree with TRBD1. Trimming removed 3 bases from V and 1 base from J; junction bases left unmatched: 3. The CDR3 has 15 residues. Germline lookup yields CDR1 KGHSH and CDR2 LQKENI.

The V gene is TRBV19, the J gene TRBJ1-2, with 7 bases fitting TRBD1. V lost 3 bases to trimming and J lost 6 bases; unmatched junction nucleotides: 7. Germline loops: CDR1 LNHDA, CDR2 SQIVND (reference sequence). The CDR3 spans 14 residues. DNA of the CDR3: TGTGCCAGTAGTATTAGATTCGGGACAGATGGCTACACCTTC. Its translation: CASSIRFGTDGYTF.

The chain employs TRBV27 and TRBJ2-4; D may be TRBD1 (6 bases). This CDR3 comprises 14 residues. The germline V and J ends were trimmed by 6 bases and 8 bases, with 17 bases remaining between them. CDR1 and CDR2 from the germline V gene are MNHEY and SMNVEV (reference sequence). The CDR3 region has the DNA TGTGCCAGCAGCCAAGGGGGTACTCAGGACATTCAGTACTTC. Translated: CASSQGGTQDIQYF.

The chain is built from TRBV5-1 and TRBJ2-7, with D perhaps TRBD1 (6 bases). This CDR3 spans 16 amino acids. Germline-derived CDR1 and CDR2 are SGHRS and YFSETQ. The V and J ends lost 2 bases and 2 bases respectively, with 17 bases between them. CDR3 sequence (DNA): TGCGCCAGCAGCTTTACAGGGTCTGGCGTAACCTACGAGCAGTACTTC. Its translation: CASSFTGSGVTYEQYF.

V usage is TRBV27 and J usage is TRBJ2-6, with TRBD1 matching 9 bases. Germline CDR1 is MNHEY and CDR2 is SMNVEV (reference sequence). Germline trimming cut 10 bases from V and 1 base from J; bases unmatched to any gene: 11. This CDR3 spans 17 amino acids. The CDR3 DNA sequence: TGTGCCACCCGCCTGACAGGGGGGGGTTCTGGGGCCAACGTCCTGACTTTC. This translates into CATRLTGGGSGANVLTF.

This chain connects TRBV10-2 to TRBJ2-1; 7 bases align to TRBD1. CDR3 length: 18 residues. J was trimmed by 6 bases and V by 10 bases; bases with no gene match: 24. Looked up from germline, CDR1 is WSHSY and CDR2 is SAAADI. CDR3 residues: CATKDPIRQGRAGNEQFF. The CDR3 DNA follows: TGCGCCACCAAAGATCCCATAAGACAGGGTCGGGCTGGCAATGAGCAGTTCTTC.

The DNA of the CDR3 is TGTGCCAGCAGCTTGAGACCCAGGGGAGCTAATGAAAAACTGTTTTTT. Residues: CASSLRPRGANEKLFF. This rearrangement joins TRBV5-5 to TRBJ1-4; the D gene is possibly TRBD1 (6 bases). The ends were cut back, 1 base at V and 3 bases at J, with 13 bases in the middle. CDR1 is SGHKS, CDR2 YYEKEE, per germline (reference sequence). The CDR3 consists of 16 residues. The full variable domain, in which reference TRBV5-5 and TRBJ1-4 provide the parts outside the CDR3, is DAGVTQSPTHLIKTRGQQVTLRCSPISGHKSVSWYQQVLGQGPQFIFQYYEKEERGRGNFPDRFSARQFPNYSSELNVNALLLGDSALYLCASSLRPRGANEKLFFGSGTQLSVL.

The CDR3 bases are TGTGCCAGCAGCCCCGCGAGGGAAGGGGAAAAACTGTTTTTT. Residues: CASSPAREGEKLFF. The rearrangement joins TRBV7-9 to TRBJ1-4, with unresolved D. Germline values: CDR1 SEHNR, CDR2 FQNEAQ (reference sequence). V was clipped by 5 bases and J by 8 bases, with 15 bases between them. The CDR3 has 14 residues.

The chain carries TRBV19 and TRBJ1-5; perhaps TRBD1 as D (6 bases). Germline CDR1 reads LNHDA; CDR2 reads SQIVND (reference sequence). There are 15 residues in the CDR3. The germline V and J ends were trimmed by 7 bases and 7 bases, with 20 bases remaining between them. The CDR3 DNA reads TGTGCCAGTACCAACTTGGGGGGGCGTGGGCAGCCCCAGCATTTT. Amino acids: CASTNLGGRGQPQHF. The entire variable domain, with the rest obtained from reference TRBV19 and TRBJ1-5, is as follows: DGGITQSPKYLFRKEGQNVTLSCEQNLNHDAMYWYRQDPGQGLRLIYYSQIVNDFQKGDIAEGYSVSREKKESFPLTVTSAQKNPTAFYLCASTNLGGRGQPQHFGDGTRLSIL.

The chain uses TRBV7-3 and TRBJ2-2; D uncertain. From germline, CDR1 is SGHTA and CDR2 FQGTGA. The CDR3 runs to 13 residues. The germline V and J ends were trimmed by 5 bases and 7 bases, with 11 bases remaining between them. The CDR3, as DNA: TGTGCCAGCAGCCAAAACTCCTTCGGGGAGCTGTTTTTT. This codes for CASSQNSFGELFF.